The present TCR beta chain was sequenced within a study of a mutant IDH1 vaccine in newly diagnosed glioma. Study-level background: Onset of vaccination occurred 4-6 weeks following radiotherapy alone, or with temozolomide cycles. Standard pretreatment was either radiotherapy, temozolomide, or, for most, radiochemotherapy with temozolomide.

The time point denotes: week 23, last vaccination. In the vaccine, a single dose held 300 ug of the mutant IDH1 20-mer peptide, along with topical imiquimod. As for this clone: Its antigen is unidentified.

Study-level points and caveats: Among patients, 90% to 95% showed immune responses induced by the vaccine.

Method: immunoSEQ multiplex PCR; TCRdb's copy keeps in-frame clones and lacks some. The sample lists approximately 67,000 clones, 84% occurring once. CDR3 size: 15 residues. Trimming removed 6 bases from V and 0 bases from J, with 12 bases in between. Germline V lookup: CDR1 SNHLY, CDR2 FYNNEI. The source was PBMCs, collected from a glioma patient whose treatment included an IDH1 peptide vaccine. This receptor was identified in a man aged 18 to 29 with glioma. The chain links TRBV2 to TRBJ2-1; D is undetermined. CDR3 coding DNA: TGTGCCAGCAGACCCACTATAAGCTCCTACAATGAGCAGTTCTTC. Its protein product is CASRPTISSYNEQFF.